The 12 T cell receptor beta chains listed next were all sequenced from one sample in a study of cytomegalovirus exposure and HLA in healthy donors. 13 Jbeta primers and 60 Vbeta primers were used for the PCR. Repertoires were generated with immunoSEQ multiplex PCR, while TCRdb's copy carries only in-frame clones and drops some. Among about 130,000 clones listed, about two thirds were seen once. Sequencing was done on a sample of PBMCs. The receptors come from a young man in good health and CMV-seronegative.

The chain recombines TRBV10-3 with TRBJ2-7; 9 nucleotides agree with TRBD2. Germline V CDR1 and CDR2: ENHRY, SYGVKD. The CDR3 has 16 residues. With 10 bases clipped from V and 2 bases from J, the junction kept 15 bases outside the gene matches. The CDR3 sequence is CATLGGPSGATYEQYF. In DNA form, the CDR3 reads TGTGCCACCTTGGGGGGGCCTAGCGGGGCAACCTACGAGCAGTACTTC.

This clone appeared a few times. The V call is TRBV28, the J call TRBJ1-2; unclear D gene. The germline CDR1 and CDR2 sequences are MDHEN and SYDVKM. V was pared by 5 bases and J by 2 bases, with 12 bases between. The CDR3 extends over 14 amino acids. CDR3 amino acids: CASSLERWNYGYTF. In DNA, the CDR3 is TGTGCCAGCAGTCTCGAGAGATGGAACTATGGCTACACCTTC.

V and J are TRBV27 and TRBJ2-7; 7 positions agree with TRBD2. The trim removed 5 bases at V and 2 bases at J, leaving 3 bases unmatched. Looked up from germline, CDR1 is MNHEY and CDR2 is SMNVEV (reference sequence). The CDR3 consists of 13 residues. CDR3 residues: CASSLGTTYEQYF. The DNA for the CDR3 is TGTGCCAGCAGTCTAGGGACTACCTACGAGCAGTACTTC.

This chain uses TRBV6-5 with TRBJ2-1; tentatively, D is TRBD2 (5 bases). CDR3 length: 15 amino acids. Germline V gives CDR1 MNHEY, CDR2 SVGAGI. The V gene lost 0 bases and the J gene lost 5 bases, with 11 bases spanning the gap. DNA for the CDR3: TGTGCCAGCAGTTACTCCCCGGGATCAAACAATGAGCAGTTCTTC. Protein sequence: CASSYSPGSNNEQFF.

J is TRBJ2-2 and V is TRBV18; 9 positions agree with TRBD2. CDR1 is KGHSH, CDR2 LQKENI, per germline. V gave up 5 bases and J gave up 0 bases; unmatched junction bases: 4. The CDR3 spans 16 residues. The CDR3 reads CASSFTSGSNTGELFF. DNA of the CDR3: TGTGCCAGCTCATTCACTAGCGGGTCGAACACCGGGGAGCTGTTTTTT.

The V and J genes are TRBV5-6 and TRBJ1-1, with D possibly TRBD1 on 5 matching bases. The CDR3 extends over 14 amino acids. CDR1 and CDR2 (germline): SGHDT, YYEEEE. Trimming took 3 bases from V and 0 from J, leaving 9 bases between them. The CDR3 region has the DNA TGTGCCAGCAGCTCGGGACTAGTGAACACTGAAGCTTTCTTT. This codes for CASSSGLVNTEAFF.

The J gene is TRBJ1-1, the V gene TRBV20-1; 7 bases match TRBD1. Germline V gene sequence: CDR1 DFQATT, CDR2 SNEGSKA (reference sequence). This CDR3 comprises 11 residues. Unmatched junction bases numbered 1, after V lost 8 bases and J lost 1 base. In DNA form, the CDR3 reads TGCAGTCGGGACAGGAACACTGAAGCTTTCTTT. Its translation is CSRDRNTEAFF.

The chain carries TRBV21-1 and TRBJ2-1; the table names TRBD2, a call not compared with the DNA. TRBV21-1 is a recognized pseudogene. The CDR3 runs 13 residues. CDR3 sequence (DNA): TGTGCCACAACGGGGGTTACCTACAATGAGCAGTTCTTC. This translates into CATTGVTYNEQFF.

The chain is built from TRBV27 and TRBJ1-2; 10 bases match TRBD1. Trimming removed 5 bases from V and 4 bases from J; junction bases left unmatched: 7. Germline CDR1 is MNHEY and CDR2 is SMNVEV (reference sequence). There are 15 residues in the CDR3. The chain's CDR3 is CASSPSTGGSYGYTF. The CDR3 DNA follows: TGTGCCAGCAGTCCATCGACAGGGGGCTCCTATGGCTACACCTTC.

The chain uses TRBV27 and TRBJ2-5, with a tentative D call TRBD1 (6 bases). The end of the DNA aligns better with TRBJ2-7, so the J call may be wrong. Germline loops: CDR1 MNHEY, CDR2 SMNVEV (reference sequence). This CDR3 is 16 amino acids long. Here the CDR3 reads CASSFPRGILTYEQYF. The CDR3 DNA follows: TGTGCCAGCAGTTTCCCCAGGGGTATACTCACCTACGAGCAGTACTTC.

CDR3 loop: CASSLNGGGSPLHF. DNA of the CDR3: TGTGCCAGCAGCTTGAACGGAGGAGGTTCACCCCTCCACTTT. The chain uses TRBV5-8 and TRBJ1-6; D remains unclear. The CDR3 sequence is 14 residues long. V lost 1 base and J lost 9, with 11 bases in between. CDR1 is SGHTS and CDR2 is YDEGEE in the germline V gene.

This clone was recorded once. This chain uses TRBV29-1 with TRBJ2-6, with TRBD1 matching 8 bases. The germline V gene has CDR1 SQVTM and CDR2 ANQGSEA. This CDR3 has 16 residues. The V gene end was trimmed by 7 bases and the J gene end by 0 bases; junction bases not matched to a gene: 8. CDR3 nucleotide sequence: TGCAGCGCCGGGCAGGGGGCTAGCTCTGGGGCCAACGTCCTGACTTTC. The encoded protein is CSAGQGASSGANVLTF.